The 20 T cell receptor beta chains given below trace back to one sample, sequenced in a study of blood T cell repertoires in COVID-19 (dated by TCRdb to the early 2020s). Library prep was done by the immunoSEQ multiplex PCR assay. This is the immuneACCESS table as TCRdb keeps it, with only in-frame sequences that have V and J called. A part of the clones is gone; compared with another copy, unresolved V genes explain less than half, and the rest is unexplained. The sample data list roughly 240,000 clones, and 85% of these were observed just once. Jointly, the top ten make up approximately 9.1% of the sample. The sample was PBMCs or T cells enriched from blood (not recorded which). The receptors shown here come from a woman between 50 and 59 years old with acute COVID-19.

The rearrangement links TRBV24-1 to TRBJ2-1; weak D call: TRBD1 (6 bases). The CDR3 runs 16 residues. Germline-derived CDR1 and CDR2 are KGHDR and SFDVKD. V shed 2 bases and J shed 5 bases, with 15 bases lying between them. The CDR3 spells CATSDSTRGLDNEQFF. For the CDR3, the DNA is TGTGCCACCAGTGATTCAACCAGGGGCTTAGACAATGAGCAGTTCTTC.

This clone was seen only once. This rearrangement joins TRBV29-1 to TRBJ1-2; no clear D. This CDR3 is 13 amino acids long. CDR1 is SQVTM and CDR2 is ANQGSEA in the germline V gene. V dropped 3 bases and J dropped 4 bases, with 12 bases sitting between them. The DNA for the CDR3 is TGCAGCGTTGACGGTATGGGCCTCTATGGCTACACCTTC. Protein product: CSVDGMGLYGYTF.

The chain links TRBV2 to TRBJ1-1; TRBD1 might be the D (5 bases). This CDR3 is built from 13 residues. With 4 bases removed from V and 6 bases from J, the gap between germline ends came to 12 bases. Germline loops: CDR1 SNHLY, CDR2 FYNNEI. The CDR3: CASSGRGLAEAFF. Written as DNA, the CDR3 is TGTGCCAGCAGTGGAAGGGGTTTGGCTGAAGCTTTCTTT.

The chain combines TRBV18 with TRBJ1-1; TRBD1 agrees at 8 bases. This CDR3 region has 15 residues. V shed 4 bases and J 0 bases; nucleotides not matched to a gene: 4. The germline V gene has CDR1 KGHSH and CDR2 LQKENI. The CDR3 region has the DNA TGTGCCAGCTCACGTGACAGGGGCCTGAACACTGAAGCTTTCTTT. Amino acids: CASSRDRGLNTEAFF. The full variable domain, in which reference TRBV18 and TRBJ1-1 provide the parts outside the CDR3, is NAGVMQNPRHLVRRRGQEARLRCSPMKGHSHVYWYRQLPEEGLKFMVYLQKENIIDESGMPKERFSAEFPKEGPSILRIQQVVRGDSAAYFCASSRDRGLNTEAFFGQGTRLTVV.

Concerning this clone itself: Other DNA sequences in the sample encode the same CDR3. This chain links TRBV29-1 with TRBJ1-1; D is uncertain. The CDR3 contains 12 residues. The germline V gene has CDR1 SQVTM and CDR2 ANQGSEA. The V gene lost 8 bases and the J gene lost 0 bases, with 10 bases spanning the gap. CDR3 nucleotides: TGCAGCCCTGGAGAGATGAACACTGAAGCTTTCTTT. Its protein product is CSPGEMNTEAFF.

V is TRBV11-2 and J is TRBJ2-1; perhaps TRBD1 as D (6 bases). Germline-derived CDR1 and CDR2 are SGHAT and FQNNGV. V shed 0 bases and J shed 10 bases, with 19 bases lying between them. The length of the CDR3 is 16 residues. CDR3 amino acids: CASSLEPRRGGSEQFF. The DNA for the CDR3 is TGTGCCAGCAGCTTAGAACCCCGACGAGGGGGAAGCGAGCAGTTCTTC. Filled out from reference TRBV11-2 and TRBJ2-1, the complete variable domain reads EAGVAQSPRYKIIEKRQSVAFWCNPISGHATLYWYQQILGQGPKLLIQFQNNGVVDDSQLPKDRFSAERLKGVDSTLKIQPAKLEDSAVYLCASSLEPRRGGSEQFFGPGTRLTVL.

The chain links TRBV4-1 to TRBJ2-4, with 13 nucleotides matching TRBD2. With 1 base clipped from V and 0 bases from J, the junction kept 3 bases outside the gene matches. The CDR3 is 18 amino acids. Germline V gene lookup returns CDR1 MGHRA and CDR2 YSYEKL. In nucleotides, the CDR3 is TGCGCCAGCAGCCAAGGCACTAGCGGGGGGGGAGCCAAAAACATTCAGTACTTC. Translating gives CASSQGTSGGGAKNIQYF.

The rearrangement uses TRBV28 and TRBJ1-6; D perhaps matches TRBD1 (6 bases). The CDR3 loop spans 14 amino acids. CDR1 and CDR2 (germline): MDHEN, SYDVKM. Trimming left V 2 bases short and J 7 bases short, with 9 bases between. The chain's CDR3 is CASSLGGLNSPLHF. The CDR3 bases are TGTGCCAGCAGTTTAGGGGGCCTAAATTCACCCCTCCACTTT.

The V call is TRBV3-1 (or the pseudogene TRBV3-2), the J call TRBJ1-1, with D perhaps TRBD1 (5 bases). The CDR3 is 15 amino acids. The germline V gene encodes CDR1 LGHDT and CDR2 YNNKEL (reference sequence). V gave up 4 bases and J gave up 11 bases, with 23 bases separating them. CDR3: CASSPPSRVRFQAFF. The CDR3 region has the DNA TGTGCCAGCAGCCCCCCCTCCAGGGTGAGGTTCCAGGCTTTCTTT.

This clone was counted between two and nine times. The chain links TRBV4-2 to TRBJ1-2; 8 nucleotides line up with TRBD1. Germline-derived CDR1 and CDR2 are LGHNA and YNFKEQ. The V and J ends lost 0 bases and 6 bases, in that order; junction bases with no gene match: 12. This CDR3 is built from 17 residues. CDR3 DNA: TGTGCCAGCAGCCAAGAATTGGGTGGCAGGGGGCGGGATGGCTACACCTTC. Its translation: CASSQELGGRGRDGYTF.

The genes are TRBV6-2 or TRBV6-3 and TRBJ2-7, with D perhaps TRBD2 (5 bases). Trimming pared 0 bases from V and 2 bases from J, leaving 11 bases between. Germline lookup yields CDR1 MNHEY and CDR2 SVGEGT. The length of the CDR3 is 15 residues. The CDR3 DNA sequence: TGTGCCAGCAGTTACTCCCGGACCGGGACCTACGAGCAGTACTTC. This sequence encodes CASSYSRTGTYEQYF.

The CDR3, as DNA: TGTGCCATCAGTCGGGGGGGGGCTGAAAATGAGCAGTTCTTC. Encoded protein: CAISRGGAENEQFF. This sequence joins TRBV10-3 and TRBJ2-1; TRBD2 matches 8 bases. The CDR3 runs 14 residues. Germline lookup yields CDR1 ENHRY and CDR2 SYGVKD. V was pared by 5 bases and J by 7 bases, with 7 bases of the junction left unmatched.

The chain recombines TRBV6-2 or TRBV6-3 with TRBJ2-5; 11 bases line up with TRBD2. There are 16 residues in the CDR3. Germline CDR1 is MNHEY and CDR2 is SVGEGT. V lost 5 bases, J lost 1 base, and 6 bases stayed unmatched. The CDR3 loop is CASSGGLAGPQETQYF. CDR3 bases: TGTGCCAGCAGTGGCGGACTAGCGGGCCCCCAAGAGACCCAGTACTTC.

CDR3 region: CAISATGQRNTIYF. In DNA, the CDR3 is TGTGCCATCAGTGCCACGGGACAGCGAAACACCATATATTTT. The chain joins TRBV10-3 to TRBJ1-3; 7 nucleotides align to TRBD1. The germline gives CDR1 ENHRY, CDR2 SYGVKD. Trimming took 4 bases from V and 5 from J; bases not matched to a gene: 5. The CDR3 length is 14 residues.

The rearrangement uses TRBV7-2 and TRBJ1-6, with D possibly matching TRBD1 (6 bases). Germline loops: CDR1 SGHTA, CDR2 FQGNSA. The CDR3 covers 15 residues. V was clipped by 5 bases and J by 8 bases, with 16 bases between them. The CDR3 here is CASSPITGTDSPLHF. In DNA, the CDR3 is TGTGCCAGCAGCCCCATCACAGGGACGGATTCACCCCTCCACTTT.

The chain recombines TRBV7-2 with TRBJ1-2; 7 bases fit TRBD1. This CDR3 spans 15 amino acids. The junction had 9 bases not matched to a gene; V was cut back by 4 bases and J by 4 bases. Germline CDR1 is SGHTA and CDR2 is FQGNSA. This CDR3 reads CASSSRTGFIYGYTF. DNA of the CDR3: TGTGCCAGCAGCTCCCGGACAGGCTTCATCTATGGCTACACCTTC.

The rearrangement links TRBV2 to TRBJ2-1; the D gene is possibly TRBD1 (5 bases). Germline values: CDR1 SNHLY, CDR2 FYNNEI. Trimming removed 4 bases at V and 8 bases at J, with 9 bases between. This CDR3 has 12 amino acids. The CDR3 DNA sequence: TGTGCCAGCAGTGGTGTACAGGATGAGCAGTTCTTC. It translates to CASSGVQDEQFF.

This chain connects TRBV9 to TRBJ1-6; no clear D gene. This CDR3 has 13 residues. In germline, CDR1 is SGDLS, CDR2 YYNGEE. V lost 3 bases, J lost 12 bases, and 13 bases lay in between. The CDR3 loop is CASSGRGEEPLHF. The CDR3 DNA reads as TGTGCCAGCAGCGGTCGGGGAGAGGAACCCCTCCACTTT.

The CDR3: CASSEGSGGKNYGYTF. DNA of the CDR3: TGTGCCAGCAGTGAAGGGAGTGGAGGGAAAAACTATGGCTACACCTTC. V usage is TRBV6-1 and J usage is TRBJ1-2; D gene ambiguous. Germline V gene sequence: CDR1 MNHNS, CDR2 SASEGT. Trimming cost V 1 base and J 2 bases, with 14 bases left between them. This CDR3 has 16 residues.

The V gene is TRBV30, the J gene TRBJ1-5; the D gene is possibly TRBD1 (6 bases). The ends were cut back, 3 bases at V and 4 bases at J, with 19 bases in the middle. CDR3 length: 16 residues. Germline-derived CDR1 and CDR2 are GTSNPN and SVGIG (reference sequence). The CDR3 DNA reads TGTGCCTGGAGCCTAGGGGGGGTTGGGGTGAATCAGCCCCAGCATTTT. This gives the protein CAWSLGGVGVNQPQHF.